The rows below give T cell receptor beta chains drawn from one sample of a study of blood T cell repertoires in COVID-19. Sequencing was performed with immunoSEQ multiplex PCR; in TCRdb, only in-frame clones are kept and a portion is missing. The repertoire holds about 210,000 clones, with 82% as singletons. The specimen was peripheral blood. The receptor set was obtained from a woman in her thirties or forties with acute or convalescent COVID-19. CDR3s include the opening cysteine and the closing phenylalanine or tryptophan. A D gene is named only where the DNA matches it firmly. Clone size, where shown, is once, few, many, or a class for clones that have expanded.

V: TRBV12-3/TRBV12-4
size: .
J: TRBJ1-2
D: TRBD1
CDR3: CASSSTGAEGYTF
DNA: TGTGCCAGCAGCTCGACAGGGGCGGAGGGCTACACCTTC

V: TRBV4-3
size: .
J: TRBJ2-1
D: TRBD2
CDR3: CASGFAGGKNEQFF
DNA: TGCGCCAGTGGCTTTGCGGGAGGGAAAAATGAGCAGTTCTTC

V: TRBV3-1/TRBV3-2
size: .
J: TRBJ1-2
D: .
CDR3: CASSPRAQHYTF
DNA: TGTGCCAGCAGCCCCAGGGCTCAACACTACACCTTC

V: TRBV7-9
size: .
J: TRBJ2-5
D: .
CDR3: CASSLSVGLETQYF
DNA: TGTGCCAGCAGCTTATCGGTGGGGCTAGAGACCCAGTACTTC

V: TRBV5-3
size: .
J: TRBJ2-2
D: TRBD2
CDR3: CARSPMTERGGRSGELFF
DNA: TGTGCCAGAAGCCCGATGACTGAGCGGGGGGGAAGATCCGGGGAGCTGTTTTTT

V: TRBV18
size: .
J: TRBJ2-7
D: .
CDR3: CASSPGGQGSYEQYF
DNA: TGTGCCAGCTCACCGGGGGGGCAGGGCTCCTACGAGCAGTACTTC

V: TRBV30
size: .
J: TRBJ1-3
D: .
CDR3: CAWGRAIGSGNTIYF
DNA: TGTGCCTGGGGCAGGGCTATCGGCTCTGGAAACACCATATATTTT

V: TRBV11-2
size: .
J: TRBJ2-1
D: .
CDR3: CASSGVSYNEQFF
DNA: TGTGCCAGCAGCGGAGTCTCCTACAATGAGCAGTTCTTC

V: TRBV15
size: .
J: TRBJ1-2
D: .
CDR3: CATSRDSGRGYTF
DNA: TGTGCCACCAGCAGAGATTCCGGCAGGGGCTACACCTTC

V: TRBV5-5
size: .
J: TRBJ1-3
D: .
CDR3: CASSLQGYSGNTIYF
DNA: TGTGCCAGCAGCTTGCAGGGTTACTCTGGAAACACCATATATTTT

V: TRBV6-5
size: .
J: TRBJ1-1
D: .
CDR3: CASRPPDRKAFF
DNA: TGTGCCAGCAGACCTCCAGACAGAAAAGCTTTCTTT

V: TRBV7-3
size: .
J: TRBJ2-2
D: TRBD1
CDR3: CASSRTGEAGELFF
DNA: TGTGCCAGCAGCCGGACAGGGGAGGCCGGGGAGCTGTTTTTT

V: TRBV12-5
size: .
J: TRBJ2-1
D: TRBD2
CDR3: CASGLASGRAAEQFF
DNA: TGTGCTAGTGGTTTGGCTAGCGGGAGGGCCGCTGAGCAGTTCTTC

V: TRBV12-3/TRBV12-4
size: once
J: TRBJ1-6
D: .
CDR3: CASNTGLNSPLHF
DNA: TGTGCCAGCAATACAGGTCTGAATTCACCCCTCCACTTT

V: TRBV6-2/TRBV6-3
size: .
J: TRBJ1-6
D: TRBD1
CDR3: CASSTGGSPLHF
DNA: TGTGCCAGCAGTACAGGGGGATCACCCCTCCACTTT

V: TRBV2
size: .
J: TRBJ1-3
D: .
CDR3: CASSLQAYSGNTIYF
DNA: TGTGCCAGCAGTCTACAGGCCTACTCTGGAAACACCATATATTTT

V: TRBV5-1
size: .
J: TRBJ1-1
D: TRBD1
CDR3: CASNAIGTGGSEAFF
DNA: TGCGCCAGCAACGCTATTGGGACAGGGGGCTCTGAAGCTTTCTTT

V: TRBV14
size: .
J: TRBJ2-7
D: .
CDR3: CASSQEVGRAYEQYF
DNA: TGTGCCAGCAGCCAAGAAGTGGGCAGGGCCTACGAGCAGTACTTC

V: TRBV6-5
size: few
J: TRBJ2-1
D: .
CDR3: CASSQQPNPYNEQFF
DNA: TGTGCCAGCAGTCAACAACCGAACCCTTACAATGAGCAGTTCTTC

V: TRBV6-2/TRBV6-3
size: .
J: TRBJ1-1
D: TRBD1
CDR3: CASSWTGEGTEAFF
DNA: TGTGCCAGCAGCTGGACAGGGGAGGGGACTGAAGCTTTCTTT

V: TRBV6-1
size: .
J: TRBJ1-1
D: .
CDR3: CASSERSSRKPEAFF
DNA: TGTGCCAGCAGTGAAAGGAGCAGCAGAAAGCCTGAAGCTTTCTTT

V: TRBV30
size: .
J: TRBJ1-5
D: .
CDR3: CAWSAGSSAQPQHF
DNA: TGTGCCTGGAGTGCAGGGTCCTCCGCTCAGCCCCAGCATTTT

V: TRBV10-2
size: .
J: TRBJ1-6
D: .
CDR3: CASSSRAQGSYNSPLHF
DNA: TGCGCCAGCAGTTCCAGGGCCCAGGGGTCCTATAATTCACCCCTCCACTTT

V: TRBV18
size: .
J: TRBJ1-1
D: .
CDR3: CASSPPGGTEAFF
DNA: TGTGCCAGCTCACCACCGGGGGGCACTGAAGCTTTCTTT

V: TRBV10-2
size: .
J: TRBJ1-4
D: .
CDR3: CASSIRRLKDEKLFF
DNA: TGCGCCAGCAGTATTCGCAGACTAAAGGATGAAAAACTGTTTTTT

V: TRBV30
size: .
J: TRBJ1-5
D: TRBD1
CDR3: CAWAGQGALGRNQPQHF
DNA: TGTGCCTGGGCGGGACAGGGGGCGCTTGGTCGCAATCAGCCCCAGCATTTT

V: TRBV27
size: .
J: TRBJ2-3
D: TRBD2
CDR3: CASSSGYTDTQYF
DNA: TGTGCCAGTTCTAGCGGGTACACAGATACGCAGTATTTT

V: TRBV7-2
size: .
J: TRBJ2-7
D: TRBD2
CDR3: CASSLEGGSLPYEQYF
DNA: TGTGCCAGCAGCTTAGAAGGCGGGAGTCTTCCCTACGAGCAGTACTTC

V: TRBV3-1/TRBV3-2
size: .
J: TRBJ2-3
D: TRBD1
CDR3: CASSLRDRSTDTQYF
DNA: TGTGCCAGCAGCCTCCGGGACAGGAGCACAGATACGCAGTATTTT

V: TRBV29-1
size: .
J: TRBJ2-3
D: TRBD2
CDR3: CSDLLAIPTDTQYF
DNA: TGCAGCGATTTACTAGCGATCCCCACAGATACGCAGTATTTT

V: TRBV4-1
size: .
J: TRBJ2-1
D: TRBD2
CDR3: CASSQGLAEPPKQFF
DNA: TGCGCCAGCAGCCAAGGACTAGCGGAACCCCCCAAGCAGTTCTTC

V: TRBV6-2/TRBV6-3
size: .
J: TRBJ1-3
D: TRBD1
CDR3: CASSQGQGAGNTIYF
DNA: TGTGCCAGCAGTCAAGGACAGGGGGCTGGAAACACCATATATTTT

V: TRBV19
size: .
J: TRBJ1-1
D: .
CDR3: CASSNQDRVPNTEAFF
DNA: TGTGCCAGTAGTAACCAGGACAGAGTCCCGAACACTGAAGCTTTCTTT

V: TRBV30
size: once
J: TRBJ1-6
D: .
CDR3: CAWSSDIATSPLHF
DNA: TGTGCCTGGAGTTCCGACATTGCTACTTCACCCCTCCACTTT

V: TRBV5-6
size: .
J: TRBJ1-5
D: TRBD1
CDR3: CASSWGQGYQPQHF
DNA: TGTGCCAGCAGCTGGGGACAGGGATATCAGCCCCAGCATTTT

V: TRBV7-6
size: .
J: TRBJ1-2
D: .
CDR3: CASSPSNSRVNYGYTF
DNA: TGTGCCAGCAGCCCTTCCAACTCCCGGGTTAACTATGGCTACACCTTC

V: TRBV5-1
size: once
J: TRBJ2-1
D: .
CDR3: CASSLAPVSYNEQFF
DNA: TGCGCCAGCAGCTTGGCCCCGGTTTCCTACAATGAGCAGTTCTTC

V: TRBV6-2/TRBV6-3
size: few
J: TRBJ1-5
D: .
CDR3: CASSYNRAAQPQHF
DNA: TGTGCCAGCAGTTACAACAGGGCGGCTCAGCCCCAGCATTTT

V: TRBV27
size: .
J: TRBJ2-7
D: .
CDR3: CASSQKQDSYEQYF
DNA: TGTGCCAGCAGTCAAAAGCAGGACTCCTACGAGCAGTACTTC

V: TRBV29-1
size: .
J: TRBJ1-5
D: .
CDR3: CSAGQRNQPQHF
DNA: TGCAGCGCCGGACAAAGGAATCAGCCCCAGCATTTT

V: TRBV2
size: few
J: TRBJ2-7
D: TRBD2
CDR3: CASSAPLAGDRYEQYF
DNA: TGTGCCAGCAGTGCACCCCTAGCGGGAGATCGTTACGAGCAGTACTTC

V: TRBV27
size: .
J: TRBJ1-2
D: .
CDR3: CASSFRGYGYTF
DNA: TGTGCCAGCAGTTTTAGAGGCTATGGCTACACCTTC

V: TRBV5-1
size: few
J: TRBJ2-3
D: TRBD2
CDR3: CASTLGLAVTDTQYF
DNA: TGCGCCAGCACCCTGGGACTAGCGGTCACAGATACGCAGTATTTT

V: TRBV6-2/TRBV6-3
size: once
J: TRBJ1-5
D: .
CDR3: CASSYSRFGSNQPQHF
DNA: TGTGCCAGCAGTTACTCGAGGTTCGGAAGCAATCAGCCCCAGCATTTT

V: TRBV2
size: .
J: TRBJ2-7
D: TRBD1
CDR3: CASSERTGISYEQYF
DNA: TGTGCCAGCAGTGAAAGGACAGGGATCTCCTACGAGCAGTACTTC

V: TRBV4-1
size: once
J: TRBJ2-1
D: .
CDR3: CASSQDGGKQFF
DNA: TGCGCCAGCAGCCAAGATGGCGGGAAGCAGTTCTTC

V: TRBV7-8
size: .
J: TRBJ1-2
D: .
CDR3: CASSPIAFRSGYTF
DNA: TGTGCCAGCAGCCCTATCGCCTTCCGATCTGGCTACACCTTC

V: TRBV5-6
size: .
J: TRBJ2-7
D: .
CDR3: CASSDSSYEQYF
DNA: TGTGCCAGCAGCGACTCATCCTACGAGCAGTACTTC

V: TRBV19
size: .
J: TRBJ1-1
D: .
CDR3: CASNPWGQFAEAFF
DNA: TGTGCCAGTAATCCCTGGGGCCAGTTTGCTGAAGCTTTCTTT

V: TRBV5-1
size: .
J: TRBJ1-2
D: .
CDR3: CASSLSPGVNYGYTF
DNA: TGCGCCAGCAGCTTATCCCCCGGAGTGAACTATGGCTACACCTTC

V: TRBV12-5
size: .
J: TRBJ1-1
D: .
CDR3: CARRGGDTEAFF
DNA: TGTGCTCGGCGGGGTGGGGACACTGAAGCTTTCTTT

V: TRBV3-1/TRBV3-2
size: .
J: TRBJ2-4
D: .
CDR3: CASSQQPDLTKSIQYF
DNA: TGTGCCAGCAGCCAACAACCGGACTTAACCAAAAGCATTCAGTACTTC

V: TRBV2
size: .
J: TRBJ2-7
D: .
CDR3: CASSSQVYSSYEQYF
DNA: TGTGCCAGCAGTTCCCAGGTATATAGCTCCTACGAGCAGTACTTC

V: TRBV6-4
size: .
J: TRBJ2-1
D: TRBD2
CDR3: CASSDTTSGSTYNEQFF
DNA: TGTGCCAGCAGTGACACAACTAGCGGGAGTACCTACAATGAGCAGTTCTTC

V: TRBV24-1
size: .
J: TRBJ2-3
D: .
CDR3: CATSRGTTDTQYF
DNA: TGTGCCACCAGTAGAGGAACCACAGATACGCAGTATTTT

V: TRBV11-2
size: .
J: TRBJ1-6
D: .
CDR3: CASSLEVGRSPLHF
DNA: TGTGCCAGCAGCTTAGAGGTCGGTCGTTCACCCCTCCACTTT

V: TRBV12-5
size: .
J: TRBJ2-7
D: TRBD1
CDR3: CASGLDRGYEQYF
DNA: TGTGCTAGTGGTTTGGACAGGGGGTACGAGCAGTACTTC

V: TRBV29-1
size: .
J: TRBJ2-5
D: TRBD2
CDR3: CSVRGGRRGETQYF
DNA: TGCAGCGTTCGGGGGGGTCGGAGGGGAGAGACCCAGTACTTC

V: TRBV7-2
size: .
J: TRBJ2-5
D: .
CDR3: CASSLQTRRAGETQYF
DNA: TGTGCCAGCAGCCTACAGACACGGAGGGCTGGCGAGACCCAGTACTTC

V: TRBV19
size: .
J: TRBJ1-5
D: .
CDR3: CASSINTPVSNQPQHF
DNA: TGTGCCAGTAGTATAAACACACCTGTAAGCAATCAGCCCCAGCATTTT